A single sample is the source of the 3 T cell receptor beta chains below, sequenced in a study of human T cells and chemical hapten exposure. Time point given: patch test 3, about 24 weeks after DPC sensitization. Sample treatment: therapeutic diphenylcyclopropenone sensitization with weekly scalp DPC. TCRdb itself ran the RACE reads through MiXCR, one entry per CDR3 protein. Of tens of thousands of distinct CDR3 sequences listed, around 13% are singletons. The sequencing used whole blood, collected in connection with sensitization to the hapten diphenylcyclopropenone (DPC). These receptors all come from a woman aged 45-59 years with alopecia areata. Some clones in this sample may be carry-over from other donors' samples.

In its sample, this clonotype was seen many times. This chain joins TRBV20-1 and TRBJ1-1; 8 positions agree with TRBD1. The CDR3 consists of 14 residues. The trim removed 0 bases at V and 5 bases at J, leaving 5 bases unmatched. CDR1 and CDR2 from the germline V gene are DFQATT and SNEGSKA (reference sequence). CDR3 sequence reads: CSAREGRGLTEAFF. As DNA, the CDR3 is TGCAGTGCTAGAGAGGGCAGGGGGCTTACTGAAGCTTTCTTT.

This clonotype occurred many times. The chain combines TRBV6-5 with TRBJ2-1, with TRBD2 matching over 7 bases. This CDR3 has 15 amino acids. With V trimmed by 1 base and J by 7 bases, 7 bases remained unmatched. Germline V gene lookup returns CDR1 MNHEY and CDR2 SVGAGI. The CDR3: CASSYFAGDGNEQFF. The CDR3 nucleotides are TGTGCCAGCAGTTACTTCGCGGGAGACGGGAATGAGCAGTTCTTC.

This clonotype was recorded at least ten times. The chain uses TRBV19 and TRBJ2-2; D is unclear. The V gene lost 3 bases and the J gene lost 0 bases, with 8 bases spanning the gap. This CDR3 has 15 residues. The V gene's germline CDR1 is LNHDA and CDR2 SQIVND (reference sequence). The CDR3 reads CASSMAETNTGELFF. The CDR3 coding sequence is TGTGCCAGTAGTATGGCAGAAACGAACACCGGGGAGCTGTTTTTT.